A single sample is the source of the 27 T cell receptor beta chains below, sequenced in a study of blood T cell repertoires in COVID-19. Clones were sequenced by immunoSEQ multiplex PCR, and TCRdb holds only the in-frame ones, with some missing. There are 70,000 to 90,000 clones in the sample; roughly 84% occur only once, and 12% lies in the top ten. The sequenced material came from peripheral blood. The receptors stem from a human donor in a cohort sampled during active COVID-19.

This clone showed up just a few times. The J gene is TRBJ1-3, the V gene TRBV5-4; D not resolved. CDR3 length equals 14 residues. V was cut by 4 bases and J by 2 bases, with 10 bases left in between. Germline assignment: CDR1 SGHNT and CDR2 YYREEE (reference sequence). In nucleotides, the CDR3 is TGTGCCAGCAGCCAACGAGGAACTGGAAACACCATATATTTT. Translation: CASSQRGTGNTIYF.

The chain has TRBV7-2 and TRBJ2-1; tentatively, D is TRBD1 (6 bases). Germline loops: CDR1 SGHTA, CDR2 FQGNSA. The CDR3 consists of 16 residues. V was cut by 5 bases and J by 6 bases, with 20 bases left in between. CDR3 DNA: TGTGCCAGCAGCCAAATGACTACAGGGTTTGCCAATGAGCAGTTCTTC. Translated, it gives CASSQMTTGFANEQFF.

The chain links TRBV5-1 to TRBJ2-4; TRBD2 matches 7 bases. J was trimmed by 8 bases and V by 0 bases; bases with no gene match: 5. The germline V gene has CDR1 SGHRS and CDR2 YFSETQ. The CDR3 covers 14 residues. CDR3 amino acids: CASSLDAAGDIQYF. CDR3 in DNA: TGCGCCAGCAGCTTGGATGCGGCGGGGGACATTCAGTACTTC.

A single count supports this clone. The CDR3 region is CASSLRTDWHEQYF. The CDR3 nucleotides read TGTGCCAGCAGCTTGAGGACGGACTGGCACGAGCAGTACTTC. The chain recombines TRBV5-4 with TRBJ2-7; tentatively, D is TRBD2 (5 bases). V was cut by 1 base and J by 5 bases, with 13 bases left in between. The CDR3 is 14 amino acids. Germline-derived CDR1 and CDR2 are SGHNT and YYREEE (reference sequence).

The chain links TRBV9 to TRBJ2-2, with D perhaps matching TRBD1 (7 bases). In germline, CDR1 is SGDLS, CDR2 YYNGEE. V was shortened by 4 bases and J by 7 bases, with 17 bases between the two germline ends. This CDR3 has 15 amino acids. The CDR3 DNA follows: TGTGCCAGCAGCCCCCGGAGGGGGCTGGACGGGGAGCTGTTTTTT. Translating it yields CASSPRRGLDGELFF. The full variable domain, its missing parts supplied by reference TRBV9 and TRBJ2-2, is DSGVTQTPKHLITATGQRVTLRCSPRSGDLSVYWYQQSLDQGLQFLIQYYNGEERAKGNILERFSAQQFPDLHSELNLSSLELGDSALYFCASSPRRGLDGELFFGEGSRLTVL.

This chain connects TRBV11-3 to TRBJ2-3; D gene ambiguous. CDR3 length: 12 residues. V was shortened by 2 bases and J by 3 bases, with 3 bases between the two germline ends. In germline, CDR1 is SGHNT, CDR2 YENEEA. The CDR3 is CASSLRTDTQYF. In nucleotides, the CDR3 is TGTGCCAGCAGCTTACGGACAGATACGCAGTATTTT.

The CDR3 reads CASSQNPLGYNEQFF. The CDR3 nucleotides are TGTGCCAGCAGCCAGAATCCCCTAGGCTACAATGAGCAGTTCTTC. The chain uses TRBV4-2 and TRBJ2-1; no firm D call. The CDR3 is 15 amino acids. CDR1 is LGHNA and CDR2 is YNFKEQ in the germline V gene. Trimming shortened V by 3 bases and J by 3 bases, and 12 bases separated the two germline ends.

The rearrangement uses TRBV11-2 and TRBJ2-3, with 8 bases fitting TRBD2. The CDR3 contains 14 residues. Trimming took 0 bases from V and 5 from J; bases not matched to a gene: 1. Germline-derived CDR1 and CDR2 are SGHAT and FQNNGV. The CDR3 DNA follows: TGTGCCAGCAGCTTAGATCGGGGGGGAGATACGCAGTATTTT. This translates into CASSLDRGGDTQYF.

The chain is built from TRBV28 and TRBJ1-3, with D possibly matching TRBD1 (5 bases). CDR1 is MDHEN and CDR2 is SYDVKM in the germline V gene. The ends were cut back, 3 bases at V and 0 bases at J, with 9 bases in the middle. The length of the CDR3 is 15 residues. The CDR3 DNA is TGTGCCAGCAGTTTTCCCAGGGACTCTGGAAACACCATATATTTT. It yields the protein CASSFPRDSGNTIYF.

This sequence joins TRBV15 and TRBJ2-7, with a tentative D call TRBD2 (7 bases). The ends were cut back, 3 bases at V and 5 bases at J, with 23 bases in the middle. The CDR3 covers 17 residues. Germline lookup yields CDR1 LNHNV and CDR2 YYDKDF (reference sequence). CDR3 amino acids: CATSSPPQKGGGNEQYF. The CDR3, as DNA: TGTGCCACCAGCAGTCCCCCCCAGAAGGGAGGGGGGAACGAGCAGTACTTC.

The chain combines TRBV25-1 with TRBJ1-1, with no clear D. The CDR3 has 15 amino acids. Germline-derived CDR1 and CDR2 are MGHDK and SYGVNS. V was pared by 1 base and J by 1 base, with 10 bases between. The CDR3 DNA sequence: TGTGCCAGCAGTGAATCGGGGTTACCGAACACTGAAGCTTTCTTT. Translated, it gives CASSESGLPNTEAFF.

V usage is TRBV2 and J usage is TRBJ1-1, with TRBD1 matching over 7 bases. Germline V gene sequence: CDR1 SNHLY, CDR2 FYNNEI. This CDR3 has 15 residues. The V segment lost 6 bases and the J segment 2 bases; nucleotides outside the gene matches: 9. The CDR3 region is CASRNSGGFNTEAFF. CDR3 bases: TGTGCCAGCAGAAACTCAGGGGGTTTCAACACTGAAGCTTTCTTT.

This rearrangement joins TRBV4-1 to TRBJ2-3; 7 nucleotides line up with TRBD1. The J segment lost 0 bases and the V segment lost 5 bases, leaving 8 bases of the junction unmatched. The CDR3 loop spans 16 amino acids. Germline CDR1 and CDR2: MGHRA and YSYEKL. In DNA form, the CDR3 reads TGCGCCAGCAGCACTCACAGGGGTCTCAGCACAGATACGCAGTATTTT. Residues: CASSTHRGLSTDTQYF.

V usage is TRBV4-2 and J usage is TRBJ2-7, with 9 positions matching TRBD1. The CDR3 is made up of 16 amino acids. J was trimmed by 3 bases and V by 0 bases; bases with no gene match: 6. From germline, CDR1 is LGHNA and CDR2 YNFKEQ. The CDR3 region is CASSQEHGQGFYEQYF. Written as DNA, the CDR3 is TGTGCCAGCAGCCAAGAGCACGGACAGGGGTTCTACGAGCAGTACTTC.

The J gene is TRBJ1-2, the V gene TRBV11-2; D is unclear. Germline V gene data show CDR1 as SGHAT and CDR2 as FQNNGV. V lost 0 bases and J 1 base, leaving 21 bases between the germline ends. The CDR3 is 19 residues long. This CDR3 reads CASSLDRSGGPVFNYGYTF. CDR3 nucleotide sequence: TGTGCCAGCAGCTTAGATCGCTCAGGAGGGCCCGTTTTTAACTATGGCTACACCTTC.

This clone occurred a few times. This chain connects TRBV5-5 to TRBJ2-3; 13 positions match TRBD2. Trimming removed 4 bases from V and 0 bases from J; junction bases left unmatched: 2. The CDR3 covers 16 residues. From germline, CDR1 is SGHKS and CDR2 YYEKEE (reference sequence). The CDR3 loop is CASSKGLAGSTDTQYF. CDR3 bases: TGTGCCAGCAGCAAGGGACTAGCGGGGAGCACAGATACGCAGTATTTT. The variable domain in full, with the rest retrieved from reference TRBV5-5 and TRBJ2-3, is DAGVTQSPTHLIKTRGQQVTLRCSPISGHKSVSWYQQVLGQGPQFIFQYYEKEERGRGNFPDRFSARQFPNYSSELNVNALLLGDSALYLCASSKGLAGSTDTQYFGPGTRLTVL.

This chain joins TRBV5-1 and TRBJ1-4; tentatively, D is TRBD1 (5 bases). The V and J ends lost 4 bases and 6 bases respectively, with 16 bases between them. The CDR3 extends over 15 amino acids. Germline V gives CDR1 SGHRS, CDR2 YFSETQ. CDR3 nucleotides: TGCGCCAGCAGCCTGGACGGGGGAGGTGATGAAAAACTGTTTTTT. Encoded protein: CASSLDGGGDEKLFF.

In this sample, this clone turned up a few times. CDR3 protein: CASSLAGLTGNEQFF. Here the CDR3 DNA reads TGCGCCAGCAGCTTGGCTGGACTCACGGGGAATGAGCAGTTCTTC. The rearrangement links TRBV5-1 to TRBJ2-1, with D perhaps TRBD2 (5 bases). The CDR3 is 15 residues long. The germline gives CDR1 SGHRS, CDR2 YFSETQ. The germline V and J ends were trimmed by 0 bases and 7 bases, with 14 bases remaining between them. The entire variable domain, with the rest obtained from reference TRBV5-1 and TRBJ2-1, is as follows: KAGVTQTPRYLIKTRGQQVTLSCSPISGHRSVSWYQQTPGQGLQFLFEYFSETQRNKGNFPGRFSGRQFSNSRSEMNVSTLELGDSALYLCASSLAGLTGNEQFFGPGTRLTVL.

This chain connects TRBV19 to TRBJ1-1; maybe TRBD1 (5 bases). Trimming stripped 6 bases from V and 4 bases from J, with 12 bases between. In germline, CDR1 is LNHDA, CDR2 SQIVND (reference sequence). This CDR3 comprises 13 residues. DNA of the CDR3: TGTGCCAGTAGCCCGACAGACTCCACTGAAGCTTTCTTT. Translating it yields CASSPTDSTEAFF.

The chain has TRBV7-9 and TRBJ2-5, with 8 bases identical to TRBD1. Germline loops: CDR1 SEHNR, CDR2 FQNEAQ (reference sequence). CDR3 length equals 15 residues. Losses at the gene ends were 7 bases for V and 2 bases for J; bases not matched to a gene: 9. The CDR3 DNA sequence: TGTGCCAGCAACCAAGGACAGGGTACACAAGAGACCCAGTACTTC. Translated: CASNQGQGTQETQYF.

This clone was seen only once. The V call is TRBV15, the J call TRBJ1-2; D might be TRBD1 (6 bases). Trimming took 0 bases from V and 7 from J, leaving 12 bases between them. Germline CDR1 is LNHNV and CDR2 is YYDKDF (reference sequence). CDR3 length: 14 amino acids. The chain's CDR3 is CATSREARGSGYTF. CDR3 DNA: TGTGCCACCAGCAGAGAGGCCAGGGGATCTGGCTACACCTTC.

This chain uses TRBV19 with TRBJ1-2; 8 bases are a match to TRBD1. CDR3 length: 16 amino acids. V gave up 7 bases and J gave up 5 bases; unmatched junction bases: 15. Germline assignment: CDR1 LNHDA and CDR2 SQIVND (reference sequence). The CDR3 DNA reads TGTGCCAGTACCCCGACCGACAGGGGATTCCATTATGGCTACACCTTC. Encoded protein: CASTPTDRGFHYGYTF.

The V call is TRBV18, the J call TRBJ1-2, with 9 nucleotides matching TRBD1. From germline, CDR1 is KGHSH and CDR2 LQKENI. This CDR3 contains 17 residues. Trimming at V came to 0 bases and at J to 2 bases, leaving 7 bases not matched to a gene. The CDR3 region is CASSPPRTGVLNYGYTF. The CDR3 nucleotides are TGTGCCAGCTCACCACCCAGGACAGGGGTGTTAAACTATGGCTACACCTTC.

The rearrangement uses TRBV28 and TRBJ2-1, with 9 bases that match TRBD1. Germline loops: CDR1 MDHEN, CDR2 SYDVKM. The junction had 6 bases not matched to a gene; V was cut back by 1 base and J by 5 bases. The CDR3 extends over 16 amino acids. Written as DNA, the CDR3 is TGTGCCAGCAGTTTATTTGGACAGGGGATTCACAATGAGCAGTTCTTC. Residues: CASSLFGQGIHNEQFF.

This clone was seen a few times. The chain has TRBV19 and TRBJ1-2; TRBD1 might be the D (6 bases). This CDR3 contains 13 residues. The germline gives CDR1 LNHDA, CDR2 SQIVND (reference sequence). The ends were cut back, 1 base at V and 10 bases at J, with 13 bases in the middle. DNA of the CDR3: TGTGCCAGTAGTATAGGGACAGTTCCTACCTACACCTTC. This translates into CASSIGTVPTYTF. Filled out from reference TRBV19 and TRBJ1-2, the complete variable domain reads DGGITQSPKYLFRKEGQNVTLSCEQNLNHDAMYWYRQDPGQGLRLIYYSQIVNDFQKGDIAEGYSVSREKKESFPLTVTSAQKNPTAFYLCASSIGTVPTYTFGSGTRLTVV.

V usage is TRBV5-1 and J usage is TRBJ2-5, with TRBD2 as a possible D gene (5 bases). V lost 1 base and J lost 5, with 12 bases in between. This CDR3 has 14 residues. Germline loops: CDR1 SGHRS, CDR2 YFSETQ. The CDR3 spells CASSLLLAGETQYF. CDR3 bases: TGCGCCAGCAGCTTGTTGCTAGCTGGCGAGACCCAGTACTTC.

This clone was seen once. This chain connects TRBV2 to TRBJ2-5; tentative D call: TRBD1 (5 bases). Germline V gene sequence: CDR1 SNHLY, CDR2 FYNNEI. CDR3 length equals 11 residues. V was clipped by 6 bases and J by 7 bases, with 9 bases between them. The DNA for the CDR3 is TGTGCCAGCAGGGCTCAGGGGACCCAGTACTTC. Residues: CASRAQGTQYF.